In this sample, the clone carrying this TCR beta chain turned up many times. Its antigen is unidentified. The sample comes from a study of T cell repertoires in cytomegalovirus infection. Background on the study: Public TCR beta signatures marked donors with CMV infection and the matching HLA.

TCRdb reprocessed the reads via MiXCR and lists one record per CDR3 protein. The table has a few hundred thousand distinct CDR3 sequences, 18% seen once. The CDR3 sequence is 13 residues long. Trimming left V 2 bases short and J 2 bases short, with 7 bases between. The V gene's germline CDR1 is SGHTA and CDR2 FQGNSA. Study-level findings and limits: Adding up the frequency of public TCR beta families identified people who carried CMV plus the relevant HLA. Predominance within the ex vivo response was attributable to HLA-C-restricted CMV-specific TCR beta clonotypes.

The V and J genes are TRBV7-2 and TRBJ2-7, with no clear D. The TCR was taken from a human donor in good health (CMV status not recorded). Some clones in this sample may be carry-over from other donors' samples. Specimen: PBMCs. The CDR3 sequence is CASSLNGPYEQYF. The CDR3 DNA follows: TGTGCCAGCAGCTTAAATGGCCCCTACGAGCAGTACTTC.